Listed below are T cell receptor beta chains from one sample, sequenced in a study of blood T cell repertoires in COVID-19. Some clones are missing from TCRdb's copy, which holds only in-frame ones; the method was immunoSEQ multiplex PCR. The sample holds some 50,000 clones, 88% seen once. Material for sequencing was peripheral blood. These receptors all stem from a woman aged 70 to 79 with active COVID-19. The CDR3 runs from the conserved cysteine through the conserved F or W. Each record gives: clone size, J gene, V gene, D gene, CDR3 DNA, CDR3 protein. The D gene is left open where the match is weak. Size is omitted from some rows. Given values are once, few, many or a class for expanded clones.

NA	TRBJ2-3	TRBV7-9	NA	TGTGCCAGCAGCCAGGACGGGAACACAGATACGCAGTATTTT	CASSQDGNTDTQYF
NA	TRBJ1-1	TRBV7-9	TRBD1	TGTGCCAGCAGCGTACAGGGGGGCACTGAAGCTTTCTTT	CASSVQGGTEAFF
few	TRBJ2-7	TRBV7-9	TRBD1	TGTGCCAGCAGCGGACAGGGGGATTACGAGCAGTACTTC	CASSGQGDYEQYF
NA	TRBJ1-2	TRBV3-1/TRBV3-2	TRBD1	TGTGCCAGCAGCCGAGCCTGGACAGGGAGCTATGGCTACACCTTC	CASSRAWTGSYGYTF
NA	TRBJ1-1	TRBV28	NA	TGTGCCAGCAGTTTAGGGGGGGCTGTCCCTGAAGCTTTCTTT	CASSLGGAVPEAFF
NA	TRBJ1-6	TRBV19	NA	TGTGCCAGTAGTATAGACGGCGGGGGTAATTCACCCCTCCACTTT	CASSIDGGGNSPLHF
few	TRBJ2-7	TRBV29-1	TRBD2	TGCAGCGCTAGACTAGCCGATACCTACGAGCAGTACTTC	CSARLADTYEQYF
NA	TRBJ2-7	TRBV6-5	TRBD1	TGTGCCAGCACCCCCGACAGGGGTCTTTACGAGCAGTACTTC	CASTPDRGLYEQYF
NA	TRBJ2-7	TRBV24-1	TRBD2	TGTGCCACCTCACCGGGAGGCTTATACGAGCAGTACTTC	CATSPGGLYEQYF
NA	TRBJ2-2	TRBV19	TRBD1	TGTGCCAGTACCCCGGTTGACAGGGCCACCGGGGAGCTGTTTTTT	CASTPVDRATGELFF
NA	TRBJ1-1	TRBV14	NA	TGTGCCAGCAGCCAAGATATCGCGGGCACTGAAGCTTTCTTT	CASSQDIAGTEAFF
NA	TRBJ1-5	TRBV12-3/TRBV12-4	NA	TGTGCCAGCAGTTTCGAGTCCCAGCCCCAGCATTTT	CASSFESQPQHF
few	TRBJ2-2	TRBV7-7	TRBD2	TGTGCTAGCAGCTTAGTGCTAGCGGGAGATGACACCGGGGAGCTGTTTTTT	CASSLVLAGDDTGELFF
NA	TRBJ2-7	TRBV7-3	NA	TGTGCCAGCAGCTTACGGCAGGATCCCTCCTACGAGCAGTACTTC	CASSLRQDPSYEQYF
NA	TRBJ1-4	TRBV18	TRBD1	TGTGCCAGCTCATCGAGGGGACAGACCGCGGGGGAAAAACTGTTTTTT	CASSSRGQTAGEKLFF
NA	TRBJ1-1	TRBV29-1	NA	TGCAGCGTTCGGGGACTGTCGAACACTGAAGCTTTCTTT	CSVRGLSNTEAFF
NA	TRBJ1-5	TRBV2	NA	TGTGCCAGCAGTGGGACAGTGGCGAATCAGCCCCAGCATTTT	CASSGTVANQPQHF
NA	TRBJ1-2	TRBV6-5	NA	TGTGCCAGCAGATCCACCCGGGACTACTATGGCTACACCTTC	CASRSTRDYYGYTF
NA	TRBJ1-5	TRBV9	TRBD1	TGTGCCAGCAGCATCGGGACAGGGAGGGAATATAGCAATCAGCCCCAGCATTTT	CASSIGTGREYSNQPQHF
NA	TRBJ2-3	TRBV5-1	TRBD2	TGCGCTAGCACACCTACTAGCGCGGCGGTTGATACGCAGTATTTT	CASTPTSAAVDTQYF
NA	TRBJ1-2	TRBV6-5	TRBD1	TGTGCCAGCAGGGCGGGACAGGGCCACTATGGCTACACCTTC	CASRAGQGHYGYTF
NA	TRBJ2-3	TRBV21-1	NA	TGTGCCAGCAGCAAAGCGCTTTCCGAGGTTCCCACAGATACGCAGTATTTT	CASSKALSEVPTDTQYF
NA	TRBJ2-1	TRBV5-4	TRBD2	TGTGCCAGCAGCCAGGGACTAGCAGGGTACAATGAGCAGTTCTTC	CASSQGLAGYNEQFF
NA	TRBJ2-1	TRBV18	TRBD1	TGTGCCAGCTCCCCGGACAGGGCATACAATGAGCAGTTCTTC	CASSPDRAYNEQFF
NA	TRBJ1-2	TRBV5-1	TRBD1	TGCGCCAGCAGCTTGGGGCAGGGGGGCGACGGCTACACCTTC	CASSLGQGGDGYTF
NA	TRBJ1-1	TRBV7-8	NA	TGTGCCAGCAGCTTAGTCGACAGCGTGAACACTGAAGCTTTCTTT	CASSLVDSVNTEAFF
few	TRBJ1-5	TRBV7-9	NA	TGTGCCAGCAGCTTAGTAGAGGGAACTAATCAGCCCCAGCATTTT	CASSLVEGTNQPQHF
NA	TRBJ2-3	TRBV11-1	NA	TGTGCCAGCAGCTACAACCGGGTCACAGATACGCAGTATTTT	CASSYNRVTDTQYF
once	TRBJ2-7	TRBV2	TRBD2	TGTGCCAGCATCCCGGGACTAGCGGGAGGAAGATCCTACGAGCAGTACTTC	CASIPGLAGGRSYEQYF
NA	TRBJ1-1	TRBV2	NA	TGTGCCAGCAGTGCCGAAGTGGGGGCCTGGGGGACTGAAGCTTTCTTT	CASSAEVGAWGTEAFF
NA	TRBJ2-3	TRBV19	NA	TGTGCCAGTAGTTCCCGGTCCGGGACACCAAGCACAGATACGCAGTATTTT	CASSSRSGTPSTDTQYF
NA	TRBJ2-3	TRBV14	TRBD2	TGTGCCAGCAGCCAAGGGGATGAGACTAGCGTCACAGATACGCAGTATTTT	CASSQGDETSVTDTQYF
few	TRBJ1-6	TRBV6-1	TRBD1	TGTGCCAGCAGTGAGGGGACAGGGAGGTCACCCCTCCACTTT	CASSEGTGRSPLHF
NA	TRBJ1-1	TRBV18	TRBD1	TGTGCCAGCTCACCACCGGGACAGGGACCCACTGAAGCTTTCTTT	CASSPPGQGPTEAFF
NA	TRBJ1-6	TRBV7-9	NA	TGTGCCAGCAGCTTAGAGAGCTCCTATAATTCACCCCTCCACTTT	CASSLESSYNSPLHF
NA	TRBJ2-3	TRBV18	TRBD2	TGTGCCAGCTCACCCCTAGCGGGAGGGAGCACAGATACGCAGTATTTT	CASSPLAGGSTDTQYF
NA	TRBJ2-1	TRBV19	TRBD2	TGTGCCAGTAGTTCCCGAGGGACTAGCGGGAGTGAGGAGCAGTTCTTC	CASSSRGTSGSEEQFF
NA	TRBJ2-7	TRBV20-1	TRBD1	TGCAGTGCGGGACAGGGGTATGGGCAGTACTTC	CSAGQGYGQYF
NA	TRBJ2-5	TRBV5-1	NA	TGCGCCAGCAGCCCGACCACCGGGACAACGGAGACCCAGTACTTC	CASSPTTGTTETQYF
NA	TRBJ1-4	TRBV30	TRBD1	TGTGCCTGGGGGCAACAGGGGAAAGGTGAAAAACTGTTTTTT	CAWGQQGKGEKLFF
NA	TRBJ2-1	TRBV6-6	TRBD2	TGTGCCAGCACTAAGACTAGCGGGAAAAATGAGCAGTTCTTC	CASTKTSGKNEQFF
few	TRBJ1-3	TRBV5-1	NA	TGCGCCAGCAGTCCAACAGGGTACCCGAACCTCTCTGGAAACACCATATATTTT	CASSPTGYPNLSGNTIYF
NA	TRBJ2-2	TRBV28	TRBD2	TGTGCCAGCAGTTATGCGGGGGGATTTGGCGGGGAGCTGTTTTTT	CASSYAGGFGGELFF
NA	TRBJ2-1	TRBV3-1/TRBV3-2	TRBD2	TGTGCCGGGCGGAGCGGGAAATCGAATGAGCAGTTCTTC	CAGRSGKSNEQFF
NA	TRBJ2-2	TRBV11-3	NA	TGTGCCAGCAGCTTCTACTTGTGTCGGACCGGGGAGCTGTTTTTT	CASSFYLCRTGELFF
NA	TRBJ1-1	TRBV19	NA	TGTGCCAGTAGTCGACAGGCTGGGGGTACTGAAGCTTTCTTT	CASSRQAGGTEAFF
few	TRBJ1-6	TRBV4-2	TRBD1	TGTGCCAGCAGCCAAGAGACCCAGGGGGCCACCTATAATTCACCCCTCCACTTT	CASSQETQGATYNSPLHF
NA	TRBJ1-6	TRBV5-1	TRBD1	TGCGCCAGCAGCTCCGACAGGGCTAATTCACCCCTCCACTTT	CASSSDRANSPLHF
NA	TRBJ2-5	TRBV2	TRBD2	TGTGCCAGCATACGAAGCGGGCGGGAGAGGCAAGAGACCCAGTACTTC	CASIRSGRERQETQYF
NA	TRBJ2-4	TRBV28	NA	TGTGCCAGCAGTCCACCCGGGGGGCCCAAAAACATTCAGTACTTC	CASSPPGGPKNIQYF
NA	TRBJ2-1	TRBV27	TRBD2	TGTGCCAGCAGTTCTTTAGCGGGGCCCTACAATGAGCAGTTCTTC	CASSSLAGPYNEQFF
NA	TRBJ2-3	TRBV30	TRBD2	TGTGCCTGGAGTGGAAAGCGGGGGGATACGCAGTATTTT	CAWSGKRGDTQYF
NA	TRBJ2-2	TRBV5-1	TRBD1	TGCGCCAGCAATATACAGGGGCCGAACACCGGGGAGCTGTTTTTT	CASNIQGPNTGELFF
NA	TRBJ2-7	TRBV20-1	NA	TGCAGTGCTAGTCAACGGAGTCGCTCCTACGAGCAGTACTTC	CSASQRSRSYEQYF